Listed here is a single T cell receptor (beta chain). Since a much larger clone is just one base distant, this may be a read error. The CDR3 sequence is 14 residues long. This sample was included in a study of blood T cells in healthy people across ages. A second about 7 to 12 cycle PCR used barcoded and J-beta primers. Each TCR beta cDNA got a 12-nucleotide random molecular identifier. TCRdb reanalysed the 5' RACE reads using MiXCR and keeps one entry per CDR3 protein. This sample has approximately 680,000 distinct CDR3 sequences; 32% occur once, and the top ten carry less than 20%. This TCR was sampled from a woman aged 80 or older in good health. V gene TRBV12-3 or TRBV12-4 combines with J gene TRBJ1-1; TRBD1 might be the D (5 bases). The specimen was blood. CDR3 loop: CASSLGQTNTEVFF. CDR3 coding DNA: TGTGCCAGCAGTTTGGGGCAGACGAACACTGAAGTTTTCTTT.